This T cell receptor beta chain was sequenced during a study of blood T cells in healthy people across ages. This clonotype was picked up a small number of times. Its antigen is currently unknown. Primers used in a second PCR of roughly 6 to 12 cycles were a sample-barcoded 5' primer and a J-beta primer mix. Sequencing of every sample gave 3 million or more CDR3-containing paired-end reads. Using its own MiXCR run on the 5' RACE reads, TCRdb lists one record per CDR3 protein. The sample lists 1.4 million or so distinct CDR3 sequences, roughly 43% occurring once. With each sample, at least 6 micrograms of total RNA were extracted. The CDR3 covers 15 residues. Trimming cost V 3 bases and J 5 bases, with 15 bases left between them. Looked up from germline, CDR1 is KGHDR and CDR2 is SFDVKD. Whole-study results and caveats: Long-lived and aged donors differed, with more naive CD4+ cells and higher diversity in the long-lived.

This clonotype was obtained from a woman in her late teens or twenties in good health. This chain uses TRBV24-1 with TRBJ2-5, with D possibly being TRBD2 (6 bases). The sequenced sample was blood. CDR3 sequence (DNA): TGTGCCACCAGTGATCCGGGACTTGTGATGGAGACCCAGTACTTC. Protein: CATSDPGLVMETQYF.